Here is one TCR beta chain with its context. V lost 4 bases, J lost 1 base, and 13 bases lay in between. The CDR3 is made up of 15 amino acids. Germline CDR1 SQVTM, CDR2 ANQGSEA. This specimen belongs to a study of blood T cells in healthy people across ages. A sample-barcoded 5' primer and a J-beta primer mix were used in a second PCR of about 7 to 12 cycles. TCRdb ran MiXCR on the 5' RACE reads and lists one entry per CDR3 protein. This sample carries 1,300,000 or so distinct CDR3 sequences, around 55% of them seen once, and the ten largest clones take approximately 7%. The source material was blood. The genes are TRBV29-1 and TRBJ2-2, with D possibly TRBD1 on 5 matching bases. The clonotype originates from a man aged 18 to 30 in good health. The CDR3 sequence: CSVGPQGWNTGELFF. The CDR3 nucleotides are TGCAGCGTTGGACCCCAGGGATGGAACACCGGGGAGCTGTTTTTT.